This T cell receptor beta chain was captured by sequencing in a study of T-cell reconstitution after alpha-beta-depleted transplantation in children. In its sample, this clonotype was seen many times. Its antigen is unidentified. At one of its ends the junction is not consistent with the germline gene, which may arise from a read error. Study observations and caveats: As was reported, about two months after transplant, alpha-beta T cells came from several hundred expanded graft clones. Day-60 TCRbeta diversity that was high in some patients was derived from surviving recipient T cells and thymic progenitors. When one year had passed after transplant, most T-cell counts and diversity came from newly produced T cells.

The CDR3 spans 16 residues. CDR1 SSHAT and CDR2 FNYEAQ come from the germline V gene (reference sequence). A library of TCRbeta sequences, prepared with unique molecular identifiers, was generated. TCRdb ran MiXCR on the PCR reads and lists one entry per CDR3 protein. The table includes about 460,000 distinct CDR3 sequences, about 11% detected once. Source: PBMCs, taken before TCRalphabeta/CD19-depleted stem cell transplant. This TCR was recovered from a child aged 2-15 years with inherited bone marrow failure, due to receive a stem cell transplant. This rearrangement joins TRBV7-7 to TRBJ2-2; tentatively, D is TRBD2 (6 bases). CDR3 coding DNA: TGTGCTAGCAGCACTGGACTAAGCGGATACACCGGGGAGCTGTTTTTT. This codes for CASSTGLSGYTGELFF.